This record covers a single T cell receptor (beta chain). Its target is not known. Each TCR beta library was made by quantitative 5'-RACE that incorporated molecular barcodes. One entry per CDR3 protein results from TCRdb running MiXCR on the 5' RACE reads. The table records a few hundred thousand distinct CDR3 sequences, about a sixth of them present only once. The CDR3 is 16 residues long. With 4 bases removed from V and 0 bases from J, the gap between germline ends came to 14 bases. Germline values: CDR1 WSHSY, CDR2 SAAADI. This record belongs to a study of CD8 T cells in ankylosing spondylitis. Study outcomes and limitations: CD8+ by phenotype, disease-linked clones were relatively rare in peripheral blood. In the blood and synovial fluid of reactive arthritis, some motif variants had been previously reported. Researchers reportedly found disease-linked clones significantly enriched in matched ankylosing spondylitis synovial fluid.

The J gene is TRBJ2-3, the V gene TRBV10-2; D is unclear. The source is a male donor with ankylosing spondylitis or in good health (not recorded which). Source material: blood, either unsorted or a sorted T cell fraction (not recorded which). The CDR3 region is CASSVGAVLSTDTQYF. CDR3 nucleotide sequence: TGCGCCAGCAGTGTAGGTGCCGTGCTCAGCACAGATACGCAGTATTTT.